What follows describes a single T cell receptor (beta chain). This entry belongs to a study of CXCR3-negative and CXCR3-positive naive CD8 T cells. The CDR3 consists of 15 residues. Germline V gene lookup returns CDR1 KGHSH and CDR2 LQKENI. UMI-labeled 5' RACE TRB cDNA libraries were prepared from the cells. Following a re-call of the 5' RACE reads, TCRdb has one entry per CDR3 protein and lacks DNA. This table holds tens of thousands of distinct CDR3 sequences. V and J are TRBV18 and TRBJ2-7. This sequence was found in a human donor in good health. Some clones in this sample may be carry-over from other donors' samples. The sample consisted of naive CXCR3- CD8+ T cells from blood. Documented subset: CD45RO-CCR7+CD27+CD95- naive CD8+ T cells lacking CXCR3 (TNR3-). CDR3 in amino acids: CASSPIVGQPYEQYF. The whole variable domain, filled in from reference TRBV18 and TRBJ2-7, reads NAGVMQNPRHLVRRRGQEARLRCSPMKGHSHVYWYRQLPEEGLKFMVYLQKENIIDESGMPKERFSAEFPKEGPSILRIQQVVRGDSAAYFCASSPIVGQPYEQYFGPGTRLTVT.